This T cell receptor beta chain stems from a study of regulatory T cells in long-lasting Graves disease. Investigators prepared the TCR beta libraries by applying iRepertoire HTBI primers and Arm-PCR of CDR3 regions. TCRdb used MiXCR to reprocess the multiplex PCR reads, holding one entry per CDR3 protein. The table has 350,000 to 450,000 distinct CDR3 sequences, over 12% seen once. This clonotype was picked up a small number of times. Trimming left V 6 bases short and J 6 bases short, with 10 bases between. Looked up from germline, CDR1 is WSHSY and CDR2 is SAAADI. This CDR3 is 12 amino acids long. Noted time point: newly diagnosed GD, antithyroid drugs for less than 3 months. After RNA was extracted from PBMCs, the TCR library was made from it. Separately, the same data were catalogued under a study of T cells in Graves' hyperthyroidism and ophthalmopathy.

The origin of this receptor is a woman aged 40 to 55 with Graves disease. The chain combines TRBV10-2 with TRBJ2-3; D is uncertain. The specimen comprised peripheral blood mononuclear cells (PBMCs), sampled at new diagnosis, from a patient treated with antithyroid drugs. As DNA, the CDR3 is TGCGCCAGCAGGGGATCCGCGGATACGCAGTATTTT. This translates into CASRGSADTQYF.